This T cell receptor beta chain was sequenced for a study of long-term antiretroviral therapy in people with HIV. Findings of the study overall: The study collected blood between about 2003 and 2017, possibly under older ART regimens. Patients on ART gained diversity, which nonetheless stayed below transplant donor controls.

At the survey level, the v3.0 immunoSEQ assay was run. Samples were sequenced targeting about 35,000-55,000 T-cell genomes each. TCRdb's table, derived via immunoSEQ multiplex PCR, lists solely in-frame clones and lacks some. The data show 13,000 or so clones, 80% seen once. In the case of this clone: The antigen remains undetermined.

The source was unsorted PBMCs, collected 3.2 years before starting antiretroviral therapy. The origin of this receptor is a man aged 40-50 years with HIV.

The CDR3 spells CASSRAGPRLYEQYF. CDR3 DNA: TGTGCCAGCAGCCGGGCCGGGCCCAGGCTTTACGAGCAGTACTTC. The chain combines TRBV7-8 with TRBJ2-7; D is uncertain. In germline, CDR1 is SGHVS, CDR2 FQNEAQ. The CDR3 has 15 amino acids. The V end was cut by 5 bases, the J end by 4 bases, with 18 bases between. Drawing the rest from reference TRBV7-8 and TRBJ2-7, the complete variable domain is GAGVSQSPRYKVAKRGQDVALRCDPISGHVSLFWYQQALGQGPEFLTYFQNEAQLDKSGLPSDRFFAERPEGSVSTLKIQRTQQEDSAVYLCASSRAGPRLYEQYFGPGTRLTVT.